This T cell receptor (beta chain) was sequenced during a study of blood T cell repertoires in COVID-19 (dated by TCRdb to 2018 to 2020). In the study overall: Samples from collaborators originated in the United States, Italy and Spain and spanned both the acute and convalescent phases of COVID-19. The repertoires were released in a freely available public database intended as a resource for research on the immune response to SARS-CoV-2. The material from the prospective study consisted of cDNA or gDNA derived from T cells, B-cell-depleted T cells, or PBMCs. The samples were drawn from two sources: the first 160 participants of the ongoing ImmuneRACE study, and 1,254 subjects contributed by 6 global collaborators. Deeply sampled blood TCRbeta repertoires from subjects exposed to, actively infected with, or recovered from COVID-19 were included in the dataset. Sample metadata almost always included a de-identified subject ID, COVID-19 status, age in years and sex. Where available, HLA class I and class II types were taken from metadata supplied by the sample provider and were not determined by assay-based typing. General study outcomes and caveats: The amount of clinical and demographic metadata varied by source and participant and was provided uncurated.

As regards this clone: It has no known antigen specificity. No much larger clone is present one base from it, and per-base qualities are unavailable.

TCRbeta CDR3 regions were amplified from genomic DNA by means of the immunoSEQ Assay, a bias-controlled multiplex PCR. The authors' pipeline ran thus. The number of nucleated cells in each sample was estimated from the amplification of reference gene primers within the assay. To quantify the absolute abundance of each unique TCRbeta CDR3 rearrangement, sequence reads were collapsed and filtered. For each sample, productive Simpson clonality was calculated by taking the square root of Simpson's diversity index across productive rearrangements. The source is immuneACCESS, and TCRdb retained only in-frame sequences with V and J called. Part of the clones is not carried over; for the studies checked, unresolved V genes explain less than half of this, and the remainder is unexplained. V, J and clone size reflect that table, while D and trimming were determined from the DNA. For this sample the table gives roughly 80,000 clones, of which over 80% were detected only once. The ten most abundant clones make up 5.8% of the sample.

The collaborating institutions used their own protocols to collect whole blood in K2EDTA tubes. Collaborator samples were shipped for TCRbeta analysis as frozen whole blood, isolated PBMCs, or DNA extracted from either sample type. Compared with germline, V lacks 2 bases and J lacks 7 bases; bases without a gene match: 8. CDR3 length: 15 amino acids, cysteine to phenylalanine. The entry retains the CDR3 DNA only, 45 bases that are in frame from base 1. The germline V gene provides CDR1 SGHAT and CDR2 FQNNGV. Sequencing input: peripheral blood. The chain employs TRBV11-2 and TRBJ2-1, and 7 junctional nucleotides match TRBD2. The TCR was taken from a man aged 45 to 65 with active COVID-19. The CDR3 region has the sequence CASSLMSGAGNEQFF. The sequenced DNA: TGTGCCAGCAGCTTAATGAGCGGGGCGGGAAATGAGCAGTTCTTC.